These T cell receptor beta chains were read from a single sample in a study of cytomegalovirus exposure and HLA in healthy donors. Sequencing used immunoSEQ multiplex PCR; TCRdb keeps in-frame clones, though not all of them. In the table there are about 150,000 clones, roughly 82% of which are singletons. The sequencing input was PBMCs. The receptors were gathered from a woman in her fifties or sixties in good health and CMV-seropositive. CDR3s include the opening cysteine and the closing phenylalanine or tryptophan. The D gene is left open where the match is weak. Rows give clone size only sometimes, using once, few, many, or a class for an expanded clone.

d_gene	v_gene	abundance	len	j_gene	CDR3aa	CDR3nt
-	TRBV4-3	-	14	TRBJ2-7	CASSPQRPGKEQYF	TGCGCCAGCAGCCCGCAGCGGCCCGGGAAGGAGCAGTACTTC
-	TRBV7-2	-	14	TRBJ1-1	CASSPQPGGTEAFF	TGTGCCAGCAGCCCCCAACCGGGGGGCACTGAAGCTTTCTTT
-	TRBV14	-	13	TRBJ2-4	CASSQDWGDIQYF	TGTGCCAGCAGCCAAGATTGGGGGGACATTCAGTACTTC
-	TRBV7-8	-	15	TRBJ2-2	CASRQGRWNTGELFF	TGTGCCAGCCGGCAGGGGCGGTGGAACACCGGGGAGCTGTTTTTT
-	TRBV7-9	-	12	TRBJ2-7	CSSSTQGYEQYF	TGTTCCAGCAGCACACAGGGATACGAGCAGTACTTC
TRBD1	TRBV15	-	16	TRBJ2-3	CATSSPPGQQTDTQYF	TGTGCCACCAGCTCTCCTCCGGGACAGCAAACAGATACGCAGTATTTT
-	TRBV2	-	15	TRBJ2-2	CASRRESMNTGELFF	TGTGCCAGCAGGAGGGAAAGTATGAACACCGGGGAGCTGTTTTTT
-	TRBV5-6	-	15	TRBJ2-4	CASSLRSLAKNIQYF	TGTGCCAGCAGCCTTAGGAGTTTAGCCAAAAACATTCAGTACTTC
TRBD2	TRBV2	-	15	TRBJ2-2	CASSPRTSGARELFF	TGTGCCAGCAGCCCTCGGACTAGCGGGGCCCGGGAGCTGTTTTTT
TRBD1	TRBV15	once	15	TRBJ2-7	CATSISRGQGHEQYF	TGTGCCACCAGCATTTCGAGGGGACAGGGGCACGAGCAGTACTTC
-	TRBV14	-	14	TRBJ1-5	CASKAGTCLVPQHF	TGTGCCAGCAAGGCCGGGACATGTCTCGTGCCCCAGCATTTT
TRBD1	TRBV2	-	15	TRBJ1-5	CASSETGQGSGPQHF	TGTGCCAGCAGTGAGACAGGACAGGGATCAGGGCCCCAGCATTTT